The clone carrying this T cell receptor beta chain appeared a few times. The CDR3 is 16 residues long. The V end was cut by 1 base, the J end by 2 bases, with 15 bases between. CDR1 and CDR2 (germline): SGHDN, FVKESK. This entry belongs to a study of blood T cells in healthy people across ages. A J-beta primer mix and a sample-barcoded 5' primer were used in a second PCR of about 7 to 12 cycles. TCRdb re-called the 5' RACE reads through MiXCR, storing one row per CDR3 protein. The sample includes roughly 930,000 distinct CDR3 sequences, around 48% of them seen just once. The sequence was obtained from a man under 40 in good health. The sequenced sample consisted of blood. This rearrangement joins TRBV14 to TRBJ2-7; possible D gene TRBD1, 5 bases. The CDR3 nucleotides are TGTGCCAGCAGCCAAGTGACAGCCATGCAGGCCTACGAGCAGTACTTC. It encodes CASSQVTAMQAYEQYF. Full variable domain (outside the CDR3, taken from reference TRBV14 and TRBJ2-7): EAGVTQFPSHSVIEKGQTVTLRCDPISGHDNLYWYRRVMGKEIKFLLHFVKESKQDESGMPNNRFLAERTGGTYSTLKVQPAELEDSGVYFCASSQVTAMQAYEQYFGPGTRLTVT.